These 5 T cell receptor beta chains were sequenced from one sample in a study of blood T cell repertoires in COVID-19. Here immunoSEQ multiplex PCR was the method, and the copy in TCRdb shows in-frame clones only, minus some. Of about 260,000 clones in the sample, approximately 92% were seen once. Sequencing was performed on peripheral blood. All receptors derive from a person aged 18-30 years with COVID-19, enrolled during active disease.

The chain combines TRBV3-1 (or the pseudogene TRBV3-2) with TRBJ1-6; D gene ambiguous. This CDR3 is built from 15 residues. The V gene's germline CDR1 is LGHDT and CDR2 YNNKEL (reference sequence). With 4 bases removed from V and 10 bases from J, the gap between germline ends came to 17 bases. CDR3 amino acids: CASSPERGSESPLHF. The CDR3, as DNA: TGTGCCAGCAGCCCAGAACGCGGATCCGAATCACCCCTCCACTTT.

This clone was found once. The rearrangement uses TRBV27 and TRBJ2-1; TRBD2 matches 8 bases. Per the germline V gene, CDR1 is MNHEY and CDR2 is SMNVEV (reference sequence). J gave up 0 bases and V 10 bases, and 5 bases lay outside the gene matches. The CDR3 runs 14 residues. CDR3 nucleotides: TGTGCCACCCGGAGCGGGAGCTCCTACAATGAGCAGTTCTTC. Translation: CATRSGSSYNEQFF.

The chain couples TRBV10-3 to TRBJ1-1, with TRBD1 identical over 9 bases. V gave up 4 bases and J gave up 3 bases; unmatched junction bases: 6. Germline V gene sequence: CDR1 ENHRY, CDR2 SYGVKD. The CDR3 runs 15 residues. CDR3 amino acids: CAISGGDREDTEAFF. The CDR3, as DNA: TGTGCCATCAGTGGAGGGGACAGGGAGGACACTGAAGCTTTCTTT.

The DNA of the CDR3 is TGTGCCAGCAGTGGAGGATTTATAGCCGGGGAGCTGTTTTTT. This sequence encodes CASSGGFIAGELFF. V gene TRBV2 combines with J gene TRBJ2-2; the D is unclear. Germline assignment: CDR1 SNHLY and CDR2 FYNNEI. The CDR3 contains 14 residues. The germline V and J ends were trimmed by 4 bases and 6 bases, with 12 bases remaining between them. The complete variable domain, with remaining parts taken from reference TRBV2 and TRBJ2-2, reads EPEVTQTPSHQVTQMGQEVILRCVPISNHLYFYWYRQILGQKVEFLVSFYNNEISEKSEIFDDQFSVERPDGSNFTLKIRSTKLEDSAMYFCASSGGFIAGELFFGEGSRLTVL.

The chain has TRBV7-9 and TRBJ1-3, with 7 bases lining up with TRBD1. V shed 4 bases and J 3 bases; nucleotides not matched to a gene: 9. Per the germline V gene, CDR1 is SEHNR and CDR2 is FQNEAQ (reference sequence). This CDR3 is built from 16 residues. The CDR3 region is CASSSSRTGVGNTIYF. CDR3 coding DNA: TGTGCCAGCAGCTCCTCCAGGACAGGTGTTGGAAACACCATATATTTT.